This is a list of T cell receptor beta chains from one sample in a study of regulatory T cells in long-lasting Graves disease. TCRdb ran MiXCR on the multiplex PCR reads and lists one entry per CDR3 protein. Counted here are roughly 350,000 distinct CDR3 sequences, 16% occurring once; the ten biggest clones make up about 32%. These sequences were also reported in another study, on T cells in Graves' hyperthyroidism and ophthalmopathy.

Sequenced here: peripheral blood mononuclear cells (PBMCs), sampled at new diagnosis, from a patient treated with antithyroid drugs. The source is a man in his forties with Graves disease. CDR3s include the opening cysteine and the closing phenylalanine or tryptophan. The D gene is left open where the match is weak. A row's size may be missing; if present it is once, few, many or a size class.

V: TRBV28
size: NA
J: TRBJ1-2
D: TRBD1
CDR3: CASSSYGTGGGYGYTF
DNA: TGTGCCAGCAGTTCCTACGGGACAGGGGGGGGCTATGGCTACACCTTC

V: TRBV5-1
size: many
J: TRBJ2-3
D: TRBD1
CDR3: CASSEGQEVDTQYF
DNA: TGCGCCAGCAGCGAGGGACAGGAGGTGGATACGCAGTATTTT

V: TRBV28
size: many
J: TRBJ2-1
D: NA
CDR3: CASKVSSSYNEQFF
DNA: TGTGCCAGCAAAGTCTCGTCCTCCTACAATGAGCAGTTCTTC

V: TRBV5-4
size: few
J: TRBJ1-4
D: NA
CDR3: CASSSDQQALNEKLFF
DNA: TGTGCCAGCAGCTCAGACCAACAGGCCCTTAATGAAAAACTGTTTTTT

V: TRBV9
size: many
J: TRBJ2-1
D: TRBD1
CDR3: CASSTQGTGYNEQFF
DNA: TGTGCCAGCAGCACACAGGGGACGGGTTACAATGAGCAGTTCTTC

V: TRBV30
size: many
J: TRBJ2-1
D: NA
CDR3: CAWSVGTYNEQFF
DNA: TGTGCCTGGAGTGTCGGCACTTACAATGAGCAGTTCTTC

V: TRBV11-1
size: many
J: TRBJ2-1
D: TRBD2
CDR3: CASSLLAGGNNEQFF
DNA: TGTGCCAGCAGCTTACTAGCGGGGGGAAACAATGAGCAGTTCTTC

V: TRBV19
size: NA
J: TRBJ1-1
D: NA
CDR3: CASSIGPGTEGPEAFF
DNA: TGTGCCAGTAGTATAGGTCCCGGGACGGAGGGCCCTGAAGCTTTCTTT

V: TRBV12-3/TRBV12-4
size: many
J: TRBJ2-2
D: TRBD2
CDR3: CASTNSGGAGELFF
DNA: TGTGCCAGCACTAATAGCGGGGGGGCCGGGGAGCTGTTTTTT

V: TRBV9
size: many
J: TRBJ2-5
D: NA
CDR3: CASSVDKAETQYF
DNA: TGTGCCAGCAGCGTAGACAAAGCGGAGACCCAGTACTTC

V: TRBV4-1
size: NA
J: TRBJ2-1
D: TRBD2
CDR3: CASSQATPGTSGLAQFF
DNA: TGCGCCAGCAGCCAAGCAACCCCCGGGACTAGCGGGTTGGCGCAGTTCTTC

V: TRBV29-1
size: NA
J: TRBJ2-7
D: TRBD2
CDR3: CSVLPYLGAGDGDEQYF
DNA: TGCAGCGTCCTACCCTATCTCGGAGCGGGAGACGGCGACGAGCAGTACTTC

V: TRBV7-3
size: NA
J: TRBJ1-5
D: NA
CDR3: CASSLIPGSGQPQHF
DNA: TGTGCCAGCAGCTTAATCCCGGGTTCGGGACAGCCCCAGCATTTT

V: TRBV20-1
size: few
J: TRBJ2-3
D: NA
CDR3: CSARNPLVGTQYF
DNA: TGCAGTGCTCGAAACCCACTAGTCGGTACGCAGTATTTT

V: TRBV12-3/TRBV12-4
size: many
J: TRBJ1-2
D: NA
CDR3: CASSYGDYGYTF
DNA: TGTGCCAGCAGTTACGGTGACTATGGCTACACCTTC

V: TRBV11-2
size: NA
J: TRBJ1-4
D: NA
CDR3: CASSPGSSEKLFF
DNA: TGTGCCAGCAGCCCCGGGTCTTCTGAAAAACTGTTTTTT

V: TRBV30
size: few
J: TRBJ1-6
D: NA
CDR3: CAWSGYGTHDSPLHF
DNA: TGTGCCTGGAGCGGCTACGGGACGCATGATTCACCCCTCCACTTT

V: TRBV20-1
size: few
J: TRBJ2-5
D: NA
CDR3: CSARRGGREETQYF
DNA: TGCAGTGCTAGGAGGGGGGGGCGGGAAGAGACCCAGTACTTC

V: TRBV11-2
size: many
J: TRBJ2-3
D: TRBD1
CDR3: CASSLYFGQGDTDTQYF
DNA: TGTGCCAGCAGCTTATACTTCGGACAGGGGGACACAGATACGCAGTATTTT

V: TRBV19
size: NA
J: TRBJ2-1
D: NA
CDR3: CASSIELGLAVNEQFF
DNA: TGTGCCAGTAGTATAGAACTCGGGTTGGCAGTCAATGAGCAGTTCTTC

V: TRBV19
size: few
J: TRBJ1-1
D: NA
CDR3: CASSSPKMNTEAFF
DNA: TGTGCCAGTAGCTCCCCCAAAATGAACACTGAAGCTTTCTTT

V: TRBV6-2/TRBV6-3
size: NA
J: TRBJ2-7
D: TRBD1
CDR3: CASREGQEPYEQYF
DNA: TGTGCCAGCAGAGAGGGACAGGAACCCTACGAGCAGTACTTC

V: TRBV3-1
size: many
J: TRBJ2-3
D: NA
CDR3: CASSRPMTARTDTQYF
DNA: TGTGCCAGCAGCCGTCCGATGACGGCCCGGACAGATACGCAGTATTTT

V: TRBV5-4
size: many
J: TRBJ2-7
D: NA
CDR3: CASSRMDRAHEQYF
DNA: TGTGCCAGCAGCCGGATGGATCGAGCCCACGAGCAGTACTTC

V: TRBV6-1
size: many
J: TRBJ2-7
D: NA
CDR3: CASSEQNYEQYF
DNA: TGTGCCAGCTCGGAACAGAACTACGAGCAGTACTTC

V: TRBV19
size: few
J: TRBJ1-4
D: NA
CDR3: CASSISRSTNEKLFF
DNA: TGTGCCAGTAGTATCAGCAGGAGCACTAATGAAAAACTGTTTTTT

V: TRBV7-2
size: many
J: TRBJ2-7
D: NA
CDR3: CASSWGGAQSYEQYF
DNA: TGTGCCAGCAGCTGGGGCGGGGCTCAGTCCTACGAGCAGTACTTC

V: TRBV2
size: many
J: TRBJ2-3
D: TRBD1
CDR3: CASSQFRGRTDTQYF
DNA: TGTGCCAGCAGCCAATTCAGGGGGCGCACAGATACGCAGTATTTT

V: TRBV30
size: NA
J: TRBJ2-7
D: TRBD1
CDR3: CAWRTGTGGEGEQYF
DNA: TGTGCCTGGAGAACCGGGACAGGGGGCGAAGGCGAGCAGTACTTC

V: TRBV7-3
size: NA
J: TRBJ2-5
D: NA
CDR3: CASSSGGAETQYF
DNA: TGTGCCAGCAGCTCCGGTGGGGCCGAGACCCAGTACTTC

V: TRBV18
size: NA
J: TRBJ2-6
D: TRBD1
CDR3: CASSEAQGAAGANVLTF
DNA: TGTGCCAGCTCAGAGGCACAGGGGGCAGCTGGGGCCAACGTCCTGACTTTC

V: TRBV6-1
size: many
J: TRBJ2-1
D: TRBD1
CDR3: CASTGLRGRFYNEQFF
DNA: TGTGCCAGCACAGGGCTAAGGGGGCGCTTTTACAATGAGCAGTTCTTC